Sequencing of this T cell receptor beta chain was carried out in a study of blood T cells in healthy people across ages. Study-wide results and limits: Higher diversity, along with more naive CD4+ cells, distinguished long-lived donors from aged donors. As naive T cell percentage varied, TCR beta diversity correlated strongly with it.

A note on this clonotype: As yet, its antigen is unknown.

Through a sample-barcoded 5' primer and a J-beta primer mix, a second PCR was run for roughly 6 to 11 cycles. TCRdb independently ran MiXCR on the 5' RACE reads; one entry per CDR3 protein. The repertoire holds around 780,000 distinct CDR3 sequences, with 56% as singletons. The CDR3 runs 13 residues. V was trimmed by 6 bases and J by 9 bases, leaving 16 bases between them. The sample providers were healthy Caucasian people from Russia, aged about 6 to 100. The sequenced sample consisted of blood. This sequence originates from a man aged 40-49 years in good health. The chain carries TRBV12-3 or TRBV12-4 and TRBJ2-3; D not resolved. CDR3 amino acids: CASSSFGQATQYF. DNA of the CDR3: TGTGCCAGCAGCTCGTTCGGGCAGGCAACGCAGTATTTT.